This TCR beta chain emerged from a study of technical replicates of blood from a few donors. The data were produced by immunoSEQ multiplex PCR, yet TCRdb's version contains in-frame clones alone and is incomplete. Here the sample spans about 88,000 clones, less than 95% being singletons. Germline V lookup: CDR1 SGDLS, CDR2 YYNGEE. The CDR3 extends over 13 amino acids. The V gene lost 4 bases and the J gene lost 8 bases, with 13 bases spanning the gap. The sequence was obtained from a human donor in good health. Sequencing was done on a sample of T cells isolated from PBMCs. V usage is TRBV9 and J usage is TRBJ2-1; no clear D gene. CDR3 loop: CASSPLTSDEQFF. CDR3 nucleotide sequence: TGTGCCAGCAGCCCTCTTACATCCGATGAGCAGTTCTTC.